The 12 T cell receptor beta chains given below trace back to one sample, sequenced in a study of T cell responses to AZD1222 COVID-19 vaccine. The protocol was immunoSEQ multiplex PCR, while the TCRdb copy is restricted to in-frame clones and leaves out a portion. The sample has 90,000 to 140,000 clones; 82% are singletons. Sequencing used peripheral blood, obtained on day 0 of AZD1222 vaccination. All receptors come from an adult in good health.

CDR3: CASRSPFSNQPQHF. The CDR3 DNA is TGTGCCAGCAGAAGTCCATTTAGCAATCAGCCCCAGCATTTT. The rearrangement links TRBV27 to TRBJ1-5; D not resolved. Trimming stripped 6 bases from V and 0 bases from J, with 9 bases between. CDR3 length equals 14 residues. In germline, CDR1 is MNHEY, CDR2 SMNVEV (reference sequence).

In its sample, this clone was seen once. The chain recombines TRBV5-6 with TRBJ2-5, with D perhaps matching TRBD2 (6 bases). The V and J ends lost 4 bases and 3 bases respectively, with 22 bases between them. Germline values: CDR1 SGHDT, CDR2 YYEEEE. There are 17 residues in the CDR3. The CDR3 protein is CASSAVRRVRGEETQYF. The CDR3 coding sequence is TGTGCCAGCAGCGCGGTAAGGAGGGTTCGTGGAGAAGAGACCCAGTACTTC.

The V call is TRBV19, the J call TRBJ2-1; TRBD2 matches at 8 bases. Germline V gene sequence: CDR1 LNHDA, CDR2 SQIVND (reference sequence). The CDR3 sequence is 16 residues long. Trimming took 2 bases from V and 7 from J; bases not matched to a gene: 10. The CDR3 nucleotides read TGTGCCAGTAGTATACCTGGGACCCGGGAGGGGAATGAGCAGTTCTTC. It is translated as CASSIPGTREGNEQFF.

The chain links TRBV12-5 to TRBJ2-5; 15 nucleotides align to TRBD2. The length of the CDR3 is 18 residues. CDR1 is LGHNT, CDR2 FRNRAP, per germline. J gave up 4 bases and V 5 bases, and 11 bases lay outside the gene matches. The CDR3 region is CASGPGTSGGRRRETQYF. DNA of the CDR3: TGTGCTAGTGGTCCGGGGACTAGCGGGGGGCGGAGACGAGAGACCCAGTACTTC.

The chain links TRBV5-1 to TRBJ1-2; D ambiguous. The CDR3 is 13 amino acids. Trimming took off 5 bases at V and 4 bases at J, with 12 bases between the two ends. CDR1 is SGHRS and CDR2 is YFSETQ in the germline V gene. Here the CDR3 reads CASRDPTRYGYTF. The CDR3 DNA is TGCGCCAGCAGGGATCCGACCCGCTATGGCTACACCTTC.

The chain uses TRBV9 and TRBJ2-3; 8 bases line up with TRBD2. Germline CDR1 SGDLS, CDR2 YYNGEE. The CDR3 is made up of 16 amino acids. The J segment lost 2 bases and the V segment lost 0 bases, leaving 5 bases of the junction unmatched. The CDR3 DNA reads TGTGCCAGCAGCGTAGTTAGCGGGGAGATCACAGATACGCAGTATTTT. Translation gives CASSVVSGEITDTQYF.

This chain uses TRBV20-1 with TRBJ1-3, with a possible D match to TRBD1 (5 bases). Trimming shortened V by 7 bases and J by 4 bases, and 8 bases separated the two germline ends. This CDR3 is 11 amino acids long. CDR1 DFQATT and CDR2 SNEGSKA come from the germline V gene (reference sequence). CDR3 DNA: TGCAGTGGCCAGGGAGGAAACACCATATATTTT. It codes for CSGQGGNTIYF.

The rearrangement uses TRBV3-1 (or the pseudogene TRBV3-2) and TRBJ1-2; possible D gene TRBD1, 5 bases. Per the germline V gene, CDR1 is LGHDT and CDR2 is YNNKEL (reference sequence). The CDR3 is 13 amino acids. V dropped 4 bases and J dropped 3 bases, with 9 bases sitting between them. In DNA form, the CDR3 reads TGTGCCAGCAGCCTGGACACCTACTATGGCTACACCTTC. The encoded protein is CASSLDTYYGYTF.

This clone was detected only a few times. V gene TRBV5-8 combines with J gene TRBJ2-1; D perhaps matches TRBD2 (5 bases). V was clipped by 4 bases and J by 5 bases, with 13 bases between them. The CDR3 consists of 14 residues. Germline CDR1 and CDR2: SGHTS and YDEGEE. This chain's CDR3 is CASSRGEIDNEQFF. The CDR3 DNA sequence: TGTGCCAGCAGCCGTGGGGAGATAGACAATGAGCAGTTCTTC. Complete variable domain (other parts from reference TRBV5-8 and TRBJ2-1): EAGVTQSPTHLIKTRGQQATLRCSPISGHTSVYWYQQALGLGLQFLLWYDEGEERNRGNFPPRFSGRQFPNYSSELNVNALELEDSALYLCASSRGEIDNEQFFGPGTRLTVL.

The chain combines TRBV6-5 with TRBJ2-3; TRBD1 matches at 7 bases. The V and J ends lost 6 bases and 4 bases, in that order; junction bases with no gene match: 7. The germline V gene encodes CDR1 MNHEY and CDR2 SVGAGI. This CDR3 has 14 amino acids. Written as DNA, the CDR3 is TGTGCCAGCAGGTCTCACAGGGGACCAGATACGCAGTATTTT. Translation gives CASRSHRGPDTQYF.

V is TRBV5-1 and J is TRBJ2-3; no definite D call. Germline assignment: CDR1 SGHRS and CDR2 YFSETQ. The CDR3 consists of 14 residues. Trimming took 2 bases from V and 3 from J, leaving 10 bases between them. In nucleotides, the CDR3 is TGCGCCAGCAGCTTTGGACCAGCGACAGATACGCAGTATTTT. This encodes CASSFGPATDTQYF. Based on the CDR3 plus reference TRBV5-1 and TRBJ2-3, the full variable domain is KAGVTQTPRYLIKTRGQQVTLSCSPISGHRSVSWYQQTPGQGLQFLFEYFSETQRNKGNFPGRFSGRQFSNSRSEMNVSTLELGDSALYLCASSFGPATDTQYFGPGTRLTVL.

This chain links TRBV10-3 with TRBJ2-7, with 9 bases identical to TRBD1. The V and J ends lost 3 bases and 3 bases, in that order; junction bases with no gene match: 6. The length of the CDR3 is 15 residues. In germline, CDR1 is ENHRY, CDR2 SYGVKD. CDR3 residues: CAISDGTGRNYEQYF. Here the CDR3 DNA reads TGTGCCATCAGTGACGGGACAGGGAGGAACTACGAGCAGTACTTC.